A single sample is the source of the 11 T cell receptor beta chains below, sequenced in a study of blood T cell repertoires in COVID-19. Profiled with immunoSEQ multiplex PCR; TCRdb holds only in-frame clones, not every one. The sample lists 250,000 or so clones; approximately 90% were seen once. Sequencing used PBMCs or T cells enriched from blood (not recorded which). Receptors were obtained from a middle-aged woman with acute COVID-19.

Worth noting for this clone: At the DNA level, this CDR3 is encoded by other sequences in the same sample as well. This chain connects TRBV5-1 to TRBJ1-4; 9 positions agree with TRBD1. This CDR3 comprises 15 residues. The trim removed 0 bases at V and 8 bases at J, leaving 5 bases unmatched. Germline CDR1 SGHRS, CDR2 YFSETQ. CDR3 protein: CASSLDGTGNEKLFF. For the CDR3, the DNA is TGCGCCAGCAGCTTGGACGGGACAGGGAACGAAAAACTGTTTTTT. Complete variable domain (other parts from reference TRBV5-1 and TRBJ1-4): KAGVTQTPRYLIKTRGQQVTLSCSPISGHRSVSWYQQTPGQGLQFLFEYFSETQRNKGNFPGRFSGRQFSNSRSEMNVSTLELGDSALYLCASSLDGTGNEKLFFGSGTQLSVL.

This clone was seen only once. The rearrangement links TRBV18 to TRBJ2-7; 7 nucleotides agree with TRBD1. Trimming took 3 bases from V and 0 from J; bases not matched to a gene: 5. The CDR3 sequence is 15 residues long. In germline, CDR1 is KGHSH, CDR2 LQKENI. CDR3: CASSPATGISYEQYF. The CDR3 coding sequence is TGTGCCAGCTCACCGGCGACAGGGATCTCCTACGAGCAGTACTTC.

The chain combines TRBV4-1 with TRBJ1-2; a possible D gene is TRBD1 (5 bases). Trimming cost V 0 bases and J 8 bases, with 13 bases left between them. Germline assignment: CDR1 MGHRA and CDR2 YSYEKL. The CDR3 totals 14 residues. CDR3 in amino acids: CASSQDKVTEGYTF. CDR3 nucleotide sequence: TGCGCCAGCAGCCAAGATAAAGTGACAGAAGGCTACACCTTC.

This rearrangement joins TRBV11-3 to TRBJ2-3; D call uncertain. This CDR3 is 14 amino acids long. Between the trimmed V and J ends, which lost 1 base and 2 bases, there was a span of 7 bases. Germline CDR1 reads SGHNT; CDR2 reads YENEEA. CDR3 protein: CASSLGSNTDTQYF. As DNA, the CDR3 is TGTGCCAGCAGCTTAGGGAGCAACACAGATACGCAGTATTTT.

V and J are TRBV5-6 and TRBJ2-5; TRBD1 aligns across 8 bases. CDR1 and CDR2 (germline): SGHDT, YYEEEE. J was trimmed by 4 bases and V by 2 bases; bases with no gene match: 1. The CDR3 consists of 13 residues. The CDR3, as DNA: TGTGCCAGCAGCTTCGGACAGGGAGAGACCCAGTACTTC. Translating gives CASSFGQGETQYF.

This clone appeared a few times. The chain joins TRBV29-1 to TRBJ2-1; D gene unclear. Germline CDR1 reads SQVTM; CDR2 reads ANQGSEA. The CDR3 spans 15 residues. Trimming stripped 6 bases from V and 0 bases from J, with 15 bases between. This chain's CDR3 is CSVDGALPSYNEQFF. CDR3 bases: TGCAGCGTCGACGGAGCACTTCCCTCCTACAATGAGCAGTTCTTC.

This rearrangement joins TRBV7-2 to TRBJ1-3; D is unresolved. The germline V gene encodes CDR1 SGHTA and CDR2 FQGNSA. The ends were cut back, 2 bases at V and 0 bases at J, with 14 bases in the middle. This CDR3 spans 17 amino acids. The CDR3, as DNA: TGTGCCAGCAGCTTATGGAGAGGAACCCACTCTGGAAACACCATATATTTT. Translated, it gives CASSLWRGTHSGNTIYF.

The rearrangement uses TRBV7-2 and TRBJ2-5; 7 bases align to TRBD2. This CDR3 is 16 amino acids long. The junction had 10 bases not matched to a gene; V was cut back by 5 bases and J by 1 base. Germline V CDR1 and CDR2: SGHTA, FQGNSA. Written as DNA, the CDR3 is TGTGCCAGCAGCGCACTGGCGGGGGAGATCCAAGAGACCCAGTACTTC. Its protein is CASSALAGEIQETQYF. Using reference TRBV7-2 and TRBJ2-5 for the parts outside the CDR3, the full variable domain is GAGVSQSPSNKVTEKGKDVELRCDPISGHTALYWYRQSLGQGLEFLIYFQGNSAPDKSGLPSDRFSAERTGGSVSTLTIQRTQQEDSAVYLCASSALAGEIQETQYFGPGTRLLVL.

The chain couples TRBV11-3 to TRBJ2-3, with 10 bases that match TRBD1. Germline V CDR1 and CDR2: SGHNT, YENEEA. The CDR3 is made up of 17 amino acids. Trimming took 2 bases from V and 5 from J; bases not matched to a gene: 10. The DNA for the CDR3 is TGTGCCAGCAGCTTAAAAGCGGGACAGGGGCTGTTAGATACGCAGTATTTT. Translated, it gives CASSLKAGQGLLDTQYF.

The genes are TRBV2 and TRBJ2-7; weak D call: TRBD2 (5 bases). Germline V gene data show CDR1 as SNHLY and CDR2 as FYNNEI. Trimming removed 6 bases at V and 2 bases at J, with 8 bases between. This CDR3 has 12 amino acids. In DNA form, the CDR3 reads TGTGCCAGCAGCAGACTAACCTACGAGCAGTACGTC. It specifies CASSRLTYEQYV.

The V and J genes are TRBV10-2 and TRBJ1-5, with a weak D call TRBD1 (6 bases). The germline V gene encodes CDR1 WSHSY and CDR2 SAAADI. The CDR3 is 14 amino acids. V was clipped by 2 bases and J by 1 base, with 6 bases between them. CDR3 sequence: CASSEGQSNQPQHF. The CDR3 nucleotides read TGCGCCAGCAGTGAGGGACAGAGCAATCAGCCCCAGCATTTT.